This paragraph covers one T cell receptor beta chain sequence. The assay was immunoSEQ multiplex PCR, and TCRdb's table has in-frame clones only and misses some. The table has approximately 100,000 clones, approximately 89% seen once. Per the germline V gene, CDR1 is LNHDA and CDR2 is SQIVND (reference sequence). V lost 4 bases, J lost 0 bases, and 16 bases lay in between. There are 17 residues in the CDR3. This record belongs to a study of blood T cell repertoires in COVID-19. The chain carries TRBV19 and TRBJ1-5; D possibly corresponds to TRBD1 (5 bases). Sequenced input: peripheral blood. This TCR was recovered from a man aged 55 to 70 with acute or convalescent COVID-19. The DNA for the CDR3 is TGTGCCAGTAGTAATATCCTACGGGGGTATAGCAATCAGCCCCAGCATTTT. Translated: CASSNILRGYSNQPQHF.